Listed below are T cell receptor beta chains from one sample, sequenced in a study of cytomegalovirus exposure and HLA in healthy donors. TCRdb's table, derived via immunoSEQ multiplex PCR, lists solely in-frame clones and lacks some. The sample consists of about 98,000 clones, 60% to 85% of them appearing once. The specimen sequenced was PBMCs. The receptor set was obtained from a man aged 60 to 75 in good health and CMV-seropositive. CDR3s include the opening cysteine and the closing phenylalanine or tryptophan. The order of the fields is J gene, V gene, CDR3 protein.

J gene: TRBJ1-5; V gene: TRBV6-1; CDR3 protein: CASSYRAGNQPQHF
J gene: TRBJ2-7; V gene: TRBV30; CDR3 protein: CAWGQGAGEQYF
J gene: TRBJ2-5; V gene: TRBV10-3; CDR3 protein: CAIRKTSGDPEETQYF
J gene: TRBJ1-3; V gene: TRBV2; CDR3 protein: CASSWTASGNTIYF
J gene: TRBJ1-2; V gene: TRBV12-5; CDR3 protein: CASGPGTGNGYTF
J gene: TRBJ2-1; V gene: TRBV9; CDR3 protein: CASSVDPAGEQFF
J gene: TRBJ1-5; V gene: TRBV30; CDR3 protein: CARKQGRDTLPLNQPQHF
J gene: TRBJ1-6; V gene: TRBV5-8; CDR3 protein: CASSLARGQHSPLHF
J gene: TRBJ1-1; V gene: TRBV6-5; CDR3 protein: CASRLTGRTEAFF
J gene: TRBJ2-1; V gene: TRBV7-9; CDR3 protein: CASSFELSAYNEQFF